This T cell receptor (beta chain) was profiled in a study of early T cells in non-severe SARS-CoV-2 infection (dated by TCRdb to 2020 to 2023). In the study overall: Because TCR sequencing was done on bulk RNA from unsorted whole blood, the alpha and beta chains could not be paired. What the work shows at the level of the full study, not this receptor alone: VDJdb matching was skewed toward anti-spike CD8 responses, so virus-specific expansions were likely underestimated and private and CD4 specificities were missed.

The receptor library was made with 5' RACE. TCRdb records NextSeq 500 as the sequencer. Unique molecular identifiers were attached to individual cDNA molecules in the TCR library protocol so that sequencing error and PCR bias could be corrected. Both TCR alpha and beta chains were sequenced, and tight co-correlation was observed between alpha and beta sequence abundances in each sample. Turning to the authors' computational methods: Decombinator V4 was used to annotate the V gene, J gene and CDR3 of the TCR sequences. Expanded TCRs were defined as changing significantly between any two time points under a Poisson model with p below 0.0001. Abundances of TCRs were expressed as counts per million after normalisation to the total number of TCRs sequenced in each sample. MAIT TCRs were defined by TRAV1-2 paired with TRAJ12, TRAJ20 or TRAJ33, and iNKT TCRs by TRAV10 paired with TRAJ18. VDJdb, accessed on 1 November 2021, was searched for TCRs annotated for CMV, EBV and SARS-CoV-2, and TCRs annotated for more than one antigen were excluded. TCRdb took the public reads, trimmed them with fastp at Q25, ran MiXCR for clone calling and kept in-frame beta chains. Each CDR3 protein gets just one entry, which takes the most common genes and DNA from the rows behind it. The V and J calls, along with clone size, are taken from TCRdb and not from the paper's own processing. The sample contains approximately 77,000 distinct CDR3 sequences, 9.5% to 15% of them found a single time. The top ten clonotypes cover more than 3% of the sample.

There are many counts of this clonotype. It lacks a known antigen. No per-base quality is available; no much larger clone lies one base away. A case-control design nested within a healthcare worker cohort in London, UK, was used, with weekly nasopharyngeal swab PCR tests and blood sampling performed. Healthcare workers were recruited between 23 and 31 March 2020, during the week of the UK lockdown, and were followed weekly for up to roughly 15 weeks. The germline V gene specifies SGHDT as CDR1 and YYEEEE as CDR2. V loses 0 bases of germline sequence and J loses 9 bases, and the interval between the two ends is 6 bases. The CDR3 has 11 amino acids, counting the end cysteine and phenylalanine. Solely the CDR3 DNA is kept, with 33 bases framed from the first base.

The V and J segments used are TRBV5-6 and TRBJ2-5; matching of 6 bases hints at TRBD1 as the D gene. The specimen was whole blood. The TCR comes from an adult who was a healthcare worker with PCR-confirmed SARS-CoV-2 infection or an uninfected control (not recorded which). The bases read TGTGCCAGCAGCTTGGGACAGGCCCAGTACTTC. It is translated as CASSLGQAQYF. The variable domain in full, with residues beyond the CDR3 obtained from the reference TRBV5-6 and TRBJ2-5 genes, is DAGVTQSPTHLIKTRGQQVTLRCSPKSGHDTVSWYQQALGQGPQFIFQYYEEEERQRGNFPDRFSGHQFPNYSSELNVNALLLGDSALYLCASSLGQAQYFGPGTRLLVL.